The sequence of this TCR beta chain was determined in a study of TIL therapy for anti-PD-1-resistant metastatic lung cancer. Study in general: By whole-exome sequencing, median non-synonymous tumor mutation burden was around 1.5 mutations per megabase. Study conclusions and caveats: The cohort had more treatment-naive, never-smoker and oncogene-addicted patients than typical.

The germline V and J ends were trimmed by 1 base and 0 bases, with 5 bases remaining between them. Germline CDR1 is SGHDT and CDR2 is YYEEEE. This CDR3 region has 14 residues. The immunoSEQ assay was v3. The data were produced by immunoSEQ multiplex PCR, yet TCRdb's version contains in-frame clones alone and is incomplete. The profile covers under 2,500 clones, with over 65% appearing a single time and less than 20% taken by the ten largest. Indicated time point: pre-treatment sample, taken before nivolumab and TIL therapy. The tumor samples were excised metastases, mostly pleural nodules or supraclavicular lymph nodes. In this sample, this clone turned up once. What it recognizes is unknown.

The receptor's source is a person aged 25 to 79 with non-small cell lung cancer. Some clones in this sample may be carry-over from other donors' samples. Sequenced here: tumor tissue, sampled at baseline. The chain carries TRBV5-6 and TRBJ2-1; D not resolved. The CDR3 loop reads CASSLIGSYNEQFF. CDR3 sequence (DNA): TGTGCCAGCAGCTTGATAGGCTCCTACAATGAGCAGTTCTTC.